Reported below is one T cell receptor beta chain. This specimen comes from a study of shared clonotypes between healthy human individuals. Germline CDR1 KGHSH, CDR2 LQKENI. The CDR3 loop spans 15 amino acids. V lost 5 bases, J lost 4 bases, and 11 bases stayed unmatched. Authors' analysis steps: Owing to the provision of junction-only sequences devoid of quality scores by immunoSEQ, filtering differed. Sequencing used immunoSEQ multiplex PCR; TCRdb keeps in-frame clones, though not all of them. That table gives V, J and clone size, and the DNA gave D and trimming. The profile covers roughly 1.5 million clones, with 95% to 99% appearing a single time and approximately 0.44% taken by the ten largest.

The sequenced material came from naive CD4+ T cells sorted from blood. Subset: CD45RA+ positively selected. The chain links TRBV18 to TRBJ2-7, with 7 bases lining up with TRBD1. The receptor's source is a young man in good health. The CDR3 spells CASSTLGQVLYEQYF. The CDR3 bases are TGTGCCAGCTCAACACTCGGACAGGTCCTATACGAGCAGTACTTC.